The present entry profiles one TCR beta chain with its context. Its antigen is not known. This entry comes from a study of shared clonotypes between healthy human individuals. When replicate PCRs were run on unsorted PBMC, they used approximately 300 ng DNA, 25,000 to 30,000 T cell genomes. The method was immunoSEQ multiplex PCR; TCRdb's version includes in-frame clones alone and lacks a portion of them. Of about half a million clones listed, more than 65% were seen once; the top ten hold 9.5% to 15%. Donors were healthy HIV-negative adults without recent acute infections or vaccinations. Without sorting, samples used some 93 million PBMCs for genomic DNA. Broader study findings: Since donors were few, the genetic and exposure-history diversity represented was limited.

This CDR3 comprises 13 residues. The V gene's germline CDR1 is SSHAT and CDR2 FNYEAQ (reference sequence). Between the trimmed V and J ends, which lost 3 bases and 6 bases, there was a span of 9 bases. Material for sequencing was PBMCs. The clonotype originates from a woman in her forties in good health. Some clones in this sample may be carry-over from other donors' samples. The genes are TRBV7-7 and TRBJ2-1, with a possible D match to TRBD2 (5 bases). CDR3 DNA sequence: TGTGCCAGCAGCTTTGGACTGGGCAATGAGCAGTTCTTC. Amino acids: CASSFGLGNEQFF.